This T cell receptor (beta chain) was observed in a study of control samples from healthy donors and cancer patients. This clone was found once. The CDR3 extends over 15 amino acids. Germline CDR1 and CDR2: MNHEY and SMNVEV (reference sequence). With 2 bases removed from V and 6 bases from J, the gap between germline ends came to 11 bases. Clones were sequenced by immunoSEQ multiplex PCR, and TCRdb holds only the in-frame ones, with some missing. In the table there are about 140,000 clones, approximately 91% of which are singletons. Sequencing was done on a sample of blood. The genes are TRBV27 and TRBJ1-6, with D possibly being TRBD1 (5 bases). The sequence derives from a man aged 30-40 years in good health. The CDR3 sequence: CASSLRRGTNSPLHF. The CDR3 nucleotides are TGTGCCAGCAGTTTACGACGGGGGACTAATTCACCCCTCCACTTT.